This entry lists 24 T cell receptor beta chains sequenced from one sample in a study of blood T cells in healthy people across ages. Sample-barcoded 5' priming and a J-beta primer mix drove a second PCR of 7 to 11 cycles. MiXCR was run by TCRdb on the 5' RACE reads, yielding one entry per CDR3 protein. Counted here are some 730,000 distinct CDR3 sequences, roughly 20% occurring once; the ten biggest clones make up 20% to 25%. The sequenced sample was blood. The receptors were sampled from a man between 65 and 80 years old in good health.

This clonotype has a handful of counts. This sequence joins TRBV12-3 or TRBV12-4 and TRBJ2-5; D gene unclear. The end of the DNA fits TRBJ2-1 better, so the J call may be wrong. This CDR3 spans 12 amino acids. The DNA of the CDR3 is TGTGCCAGCAGTTTTTCCGGCCTGGGGCAGTTCTTC. Amino acids: CASSFSGLGQFF.

This chain joins TRBV6-2 or TRBV6-3 and TRBJ2-2, with D perhaps matching TRBD1 (6 bases). The CDR3 loop spans 13 amino acids. The germline gives CDR1 MNHEY, CDR2 SVGEGT. Deletions cut 5 bases from V and 3 bases from J, with 7 bases between. DNA for the CDR3: TGTGCCAGCAGTCAGGGGTACACCGGGGAGCTGTTTTTT. It is translated as CASSQGYTGELFF.

The gene calls are TRBV29-1 and TRBJ1-2; 8 positions agree with TRBD1. J lost 8 bases, V lost 5 bases, and 16 bases had no gene match. This CDR3 has 15 amino acids. Germline assignment: CDR1 SQVTM and CDR2 ANQGSEA. CDR3 region: CSVIGAGGERRGYTF. Written as DNA, the CDR3 is TGCAGCGTTATCGGGGCAGGGGGCGAAAGGAGAGGCTACACCTTC.

This clonotype was seen many times. V and J are TRBV10-3 and TRBJ2-3, with D uncertain. CDR1 ENHRY and CDR2 SYGVKD come from the germline V gene. V lost 4 bases and J 2 bases, leaving 10 bases between the germline ends. This CDR3 is built from 14 residues. The CDR3 is CAISVGQDTDTQYF. The CDR3 nucleotides read TGTGCCATCAGTGTCGGGCAGGACACAGATACGCAGTATTTT.

The chain recombines TRBV6-6 with TRBJ1-3; 10 nucleotides match TRBD1. V lost 10 bases to trimming and J lost 0 bases; unmatched junction nucleotides: 3. The length of the CDR3 is 14 residues. The germline V gene encodes CDR1 MNHNY and CDR2 SVGAGI (reference sequence). The CDR3 is CATRTGGSGNTIYF. CDR3 in DNA: TGTGCCACCCGGACAGGGGGCTCTGGAAACACCATATATTTT.

This chain links TRBV5-1 with TRBJ2-2, with 8 positions matching TRBD2. Losses at the gene ends were 5 bases for V and 0 bases for J; bases not matched to a gene: 3. The V gene's germline CDR1 is SGHRS and CDR2 YFSETQ. CDR3 length: 15 residues. This CDR3 reads CASSAGGPNTGELFF. CDR3 bases: TGCGCCAGCAGTGCGGGGGGACCGAACACCGGGGAGCTGTTTTTT. The variable domain in full, completed from reference TRBV5-1 and TRBJ2-2, reads KAGVTQTPRYLIKTRGQQVTLSCSPISGHRSVSWYQQTPGQGLQFLFEYFSETQRNKGNFPGRFSGRQFSNSRSEMNVSTLELGDSALYLCASSAGGPNTGELFFGEGSRLTVL.

This chain uses TRBV24-1 with TRBJ1-5; perhaps TRBD1 as D (5 bases). Germline CDR1 reads KGHDR; CDR2 reads SFDVKD. Trimming pared 3 bases from V and 7 bases from J, leaving 12 bases between. CDR3 length equals 14 residues. CDR3 DNA sequence: TGTGCCACCAGTGATCCTGCCGGGGGACAGCCCCAGCATTTT. The encoded protein is CATSDPAGGQPQHF.

The chain recombines TRBV9 with TRBJ2-2, with no clear D. CDR3 length equals 14 residues. Germline loops: CDR1 SGDLS, CDR2 YYNGEE. V shed 0 bases and J shed 1 base, with 4 bases lying between them. The CDR3 spells CASSVAGNTGELFF. The CDR3 DNA reads TGTGCCAGCAGCGTAGCCGGGAACACCGGGGAGCTGTTTTTT. The whole variable domain, remainder taken from reference TRBV9 and TRBJ2-2, is DSGVTQTPKHLITATGQRVTLRCSPRSGDLSVYWYQQSLDQGLQFLIQYYNGEERAKGNILERFSAQQFPDLHSELNLSSLELGDSALYFCASSVAGNTGELFFGEGSRLTVL.

The chain combines TRBV10-2 with TRBJ2-5; 7 positions match TRBD2. The J call could be wrong; TRBJ2-7 is a better fit for the DNA end. Germline CDR1 reads WSHSY; CDR2 reads SAAADI. There are 15 residues in the CDR3. The CDR3 bases are TGCGCCAGCAGTCCAAGCGGGGACTCACTTTACGAGCAGTACTTC. This encodes CASSPSGDSLYEQYF.

This clonotype was counted between two and nine times. The V call is TRBV3-1, the J call TRBJ1-2; D gene uncertain. Germline V lookup: CDR1 LGHDT, CDR2 YNNKEL (reference sequence). The CDR3 is 12 amino acids. V shed 2 bases and J shed 4 bases, with 5 bases lying between them. The chain's CDR3 is CASSQRGYGYTF. For the CDR3, the DNA is TGTGCCAGCAGCCAACGTGGCTATGGCTACACCTTC.

The V call is TRBV20-1, the J call TRBJ1-2; perhaps TRBD1 as D (5 bases). The CDR3 length is 15 residues. V lost 0 bases, J lost 2 bases, and 13 bases lay in between. Germline V gene data show CDR1 as DFQATT and CDR2 as SNEGSKA (reference sequence). CDR3 in DNA: TGCAGTGCTAGAGATGGCTTCTGGGGGAACTATGGCTACACCTTC. Translation gives CSARDGFWGNYGYTF.

The rearrangement uses TRBV5-5 and TRBJ2-7; D gene uncertain. V shed 0 bases and J shed 5 bases, with 15 bases lying between them. This CDR3 is 15 amino acids long. Germline V gene sequence: CDR1 SGHKS, CDR2 YYEKEE (reference sequence). CDR3 sequence (DNA): TGTGCCAGCAGCTTGGTGCCAACGAACGTCAACGAGCAGTACTTC. This translates into CASSLVPTNVNEQYF. The full variable domain, rest sourced from reference TRBV5-5 and TRBJ2-7, is DAGVTQSPTHLIKTRGQQVTLRCSPISGHKSVSWYQQVLGQGPQFIFQYYEKEERGRGNFPDRFSARQFPNYSSELNVNALLLGDSALYLCASSLVPTNVNEQYFGPGTRLTVT.

This clonotype was detected a few times. The chain couples TRBV7-8 to TRBJ1-4, with D perhaps matching TRBD1 (5 bases). Germline loops: CDR1 SGHVS, CDR2 FQNEAQ. CDR3 length equals 12 residues. V was trimmed by 5 bases and J by 7 bases, leaving 8 bases between them. CDR3 protein: CASSVGGEKLFF. In DNA, the CDR3 is TGTGCCAGCAGCGTGGGGGGTGAAAAACTGTTTTTT.

This rearrangement joins TRBV5-1 to TRBJ2-3; D is unresolved. Germline assignment: CDR1 SGHRS and CDR2 YFSETQ. Trimming stripped 0 bases from V and 6 bases from J, with 11 bases between. The CDR3 totals 14 residues. CDR3 DNA: TGCGCCAGCAGCTTGGGTTCCGGGTCGGATACGCAGTATTTT. It specifies CASSLGSGSDTQYF.

The chain is built from TRBV7-2 and TRBJ1-1, with no clear D. Trimming cost V 1 base and J 1 base, with 10 bases left between them. Looked up from germline, CDR1 is SGHTA and CDR2 is FQGNSA. CDR3 length equals 15 residues. CDR3 coding DNA: TGTGCCAGCAGCTTAGGAAACGGAAGGAACACTGAAGCTTTCTTT. Amino acid sequence: CASSLGNGRNTEAFF. Based on the CDR3 plus reference TRBV7-2 and TRBJ1-1, the full variable domain is GAGVSQSPSNKVTEKGKDVELRCDPISGHTALYWYRQSLGQGLEFLIYFQGNSAPDKSGLPSDRFSAERTGGSVSTLTIQRTQQEDSAVYLCASSLGNGRNTEAFFGQGTRLTVV.

The chain links TRBV7-9 to TRBJ1-2, with D possibly being TRBD1 (5 bases). The CDR3 loop spans 12 amino acids. V lost 7 bases to trimming and J lost 7 bases, with 13 bases between them. Germline CDR1 SEHNR, CDR2 FQNEAQ (reference sequence). CDR3 amino acids: CASTLGARGYTF. The CDR3 nucleotides read TGTGCCAGCACCCTTGGGGCGCGTGGCTACACCTTC.

This clonotype was counted a few times. This chain uses TRBV20-1 with TRBJ2-5; 10 positions agree with TRBD1. The CDR3 is made up of 18 amino acids. V was clipped by 0 bases and J by 0 bases; unmatched bases: 10. CDR1 and CDR2 (germline): DFQATT, SNEGSKA (reference sequence). Here the CDR3 DNA reads TGCAGTGCTAGAGATCTAGGACAGGGGGTTATGTACCAAGAGACCCAGTACTTC. Protein sequence: CSARDLGQGVMYQETQYF.

The V and J genes are TRBV12-3 or TRBV12-4 and TRBJ2-1; D remains unclear. The J call may be in error: the DNA end matches TRBJ2-7 better. The CDR3 runs 15 residues. The CDR3 protein is CASSLAVRFYYEQYF. CDR3 DNA: TGTGCCAGCAGTTTAGCGGTCAGGTTCTACTACGAGCAGTACTTC.

This clonotype was detected only a few times. The CDR3 is CASTIGLAALTDTQYF. The CDR3 DNA follows: TGTGCCAGCACGATCGGACTAGCGGCACTCACAGATACGCAGTATTTT. V usage is TRBV2 and J usage is TRBJ2-3; 10 bases match TRBD2. The CDR3 contains 16 residues. Germline V gene data show CDR1 as SNHLY and CDR2 as FYNNEI. V was pared by 7 bases and J by 2 bases, with 9 bases of the junction left unmatched.

The rearrangement links TRBV7-7 to TRBJ2-1; 12 bases fit TRBD2. CDR3 length: 16 residues. J lost 4 bases, V lost 5 bases, and 6 bases had no gene match. The germline V gene encodes CDR1 SSHAT and CDR2 FNYEAQ (reference sequence). DNA of the CDR3: TGTGCCAGCAGCGCGGTGACTAGCGGGGGATACAATGAGCAGTTCTTC. Residues: CASSAVTSGGYNEQFF. Supplemented by reference TRBV7-7 and TRBJ2-1, the full variable domain reads GAGVSQSPRYKVTKRGQDVTLRCDPISSHATLYWYQQALGQGPEFLTYFNYEAQPDKSGLPSDRFSAERPEGSISTLTIQRTEQRDSAMYRCASSAVTSGGYNEQFFGPGTRLTVL.

This clonotype was recorded a few times. The V gene is TRBV28, the J gene TRBJ1-2; TRBD1 is a possible D gene (5 bases). The CDR3 sequence is 15 residues long. V dropped 7 bases and J dropped 6 bases, with 21 bases sitting between them. The V gene's germline CDR1 is MDHEN and CDR2 SYDVKM. The CDR3 here is CASNPSGRDSNGYTF. The DNA of the CDR3 is TGTGCCAGCAATCCCTCGGGTCGAGACAGCAATGGCTACACCTTC.

This rearrangement joins TRBV11-2 to TRBJ2-1; D is unresolved. The V end lost 0 bases, the J end lost 7 bases, and 10 bases lay between the germline ends. Germline CDR1 reads SGHAT; CDR2 reads FQNNGV. The length of the CDR3 is 14 residues. This chain's CDR3 is CASSLDRVSNEQFF. Written as DNA, the CDR3 is TGTGCCAGCAGCTTAGATCGTGTTTCGAATGAGCAGTTCTTC. Full variable domain (rest looked up from reference TRBV11-2 and TRBJ2-1): EAGVAQSPRYKIIEKRQSVAFWCNPISGHATLYWYQQILGQGPKLLIQFQNNGVVDDSQLPKDRFSAERLKGVDSTLKIQPAKLEDSAVYLCASSLDRVSNEQFFGPGTRLTVL.

This clonotype was found a few times. The chain has TRBV29-1 and TRBJ2-1; D is possibly TRBD2 (5 bases). CDR3 size: 12 residues. The germline CDR1 and CDR2 sequences are SQVTM and ANQGSEA. Trimming removed 6 bases at V and 1 base at J, with 7 bases between. The CDR3 region has the DNA TGCAGCGTAGCGGTTTCCTACAATGAGCAGTTCTTC. As protein: CSVAVSYNEQFF.

This chain uses TRBV5-1 with TRBJ2-2; 8 bases align to TRBD1. V was pared by 4 bases and J by 3 bases, with 5 bases of the junction left unmatched. Germline V gene data show CDR1 as SGHRS and CDR2 as YFSETQ. The length of the CDR3 is 15 residues. The CDR3, as DNA: TGCGCCAGCAGCCCTATGACAGGGGACACCGGGGAGCTGTTTTTT. Translation gives CASSPMTGDTGELFF.